One sample yielded the 21 T cell receptor beta chains listed below, sequenced in a study of T-cell memory formation after mild COVID-19 (dated by TCRdb to about 2021). The library was built by means of 5' RACE. The data were produced on an Illumina NovaSeq 6000. TCRdb itself trimmed the public reads at Q25 with fastp, ran MiXCR and retained productive beta chains. CDR3 protein duplicates are merged, each entry listing the most common genes and DNA. The sample table records a few hundred thousand distinct CDR3 sequences; over 15% of these occur just once. Together, the top ten hold roughly 23% of the sample. The specimen sequenced was PBMCs or a T cell subset sorted from them (not recorded which). The receptors stem from a man between 18 and 29 years old who had mild COVID-19 (a few samples of this study predate the infection). The sample titles of this study are shuffled in the database, so cell type and time point are left out; the donor was told from shared clones.

The genes are TRBV5-1 and TRBJ2-5, with 8 bases identical to TRBD1. The CDR3 covers 14 residues. The V segment lost 4 bases and the J segment 2 bases; nucleotides outside the gene matches: 4. Germline V gives CDR1 SGHRS, CDR2 YFSETQ. CDR3: CASSQGQEQETQYF. Here the CDR3 DNA reads TGCGCCAGCAGCCAGGGACAGGAGCAAGAGACCCAGTACTTC.

This clonotype has only a few counts. The chain employs TRBV7-2 and TRBJ1-5, with unresolved D. Trimming left V 0 bases short and J 7 bases short, with 19 bases between. The germline V gene has CDR1 SGHTA and CDR2 FQGNSA. The CDR3 contains 17 residues. The CDR3 nucleotides are TGTGCCAGCAGCTTAGCGGTATATCCCGCCCGCCGGCAGCCCCAGCATTTT. Its translation is CASSLAVYPARRQPQHF.

V gene TRBV12-3 or TRBV12-4 combines with J gene TRBJ2-1, with D perhaps TRBD1 or TRBD2 (6 bases each). V lost 6 bases and J 4 bases, leaving 10 bases between the germline ends. CDR3 size: 13 residues. CDR3 DNA: TGTGCCAGCAGGGAGGGGGGATACAATGAGCAGTTCTTC. It yields the protein CASREGGYNEQFF.

This rearrangement joins TRBV6-2 or TRBV6-3 to TRBJ2-4; 8 bases match TRBD1. The V segment lost 4 bases and the J segment 6 bases; nucleotides outside the gene matches: 5. The CDR3 sequence is 14 residues long. The germline gives CDR1 MNHEY, CDR2 SVGEGT. CDR3 DNA: TGTGCCAGCAGTTCCCAGGGGGCGGGAAACATTCAGTACTTC. Translation gives CASSSQGAGNIQYF.

This clonotype was observed a handful of times. This sequence joins TRBV7-3 and TRBJ2-5; D call uncertain. The germline V and J ends were trimmed by 4 bases and 5 bases, with 11 bases remaining between them. The CDR3 is 13 residues long. The germline V gene has CDR1 SGHTA and CDR2 FQGTGA. The CDR3 bases are TGTGCCAGCAGCTCCCCGGCTTGGGAGACCCAGTACTTC. Its translation: CASSSPAWETQYF.

This clonotype has a handful of counts. This sequence joins TRBV20-1 and TRBJ1-2, with D possibly being TRBD1 (5 bases). In germline, CDR1 is DFQATT, CDR2 SNEGSKA (reference sequence). The CDR3 runs to 13 residues. The ends were cut back, 0 bases at V and 3 bases at J, with 8 bases in the middle. CDR3 bases: TGCAGTGCTAGAGATCAGGGATACTATGGCTACACCTTC. Translation gives CSARDQGYYGYTF.

This rearrangement joins TRBV5-1 to TRBJ2-1; either TRBD1 or TRBD2 may supply D (5 bases each). Trimming took 0 bases from V and 8 from J, leaving 21 bases between them. This CDR3 contains 17 residues. Germline CDR1 reads SGHRS; CDR2 reads YFSETQ. The CDR3 reads CASSLAVAGAGSDEQFF. Written as DNA, the CDR3 is TGCGCCAGCAGCTTGGCCGTGGCTGGGGCGGGTAGCGATGAGCAGTTCTTC. Together with reference TRBV5-1 and TRBJ2-1, the CDR3 gives the full variable domain: KAGVTQTPRYLIKTRGQQVTLSCSPISGHRSVSWYQQTPGQGLQFLFEYFSETQRNKGNFPGRFSGRQFSNSRSEMNVSTLELGDSALYLCASSLAVAGAGSDEQFFGPGTRLTVL.

The genes are TRBV6-6 and TRBJ2-7; 9 bases are shared with TRBD2. The CDR3 runs 10 residues. From germline, CDR1 is MNHNY and CDR2 SVGAGI (reference sequence). The CDR3 is CASRPLAGRV. The CDR3 region has the DNA TGTGCCAGCAGACCTCTAGCGGGGCGCGTC.

This clonotype was recorded a few times. The chain recombines TRBV9 with TRBJ2-4; D may be TRBD2 (5 bases). Germline values: CDR1 SGDLS, CDR2 YYNGEE. Trimming shortened V by 1 base and J by 2 bases, and 13 bases separated the two germline ends. The CDR3 has 16 residues. Written as DNA, the CDR3 is TGTGCCAGCAGCGTAATAGCGCCGGTGACCAAAAACATTCAGTACTTC. Its protein is CASSVIAPVTKNIQYF.

V and J are TRBV6-4 and TRBJ1-5; 9 bases map to TRBD1. There are 16 residues in the CDR3. The junction had 7 bases not matched to a gene; V was cut back by 2 bases and J by 5 bases. Germline V gives CDR1 MRHNA, CDR2 SNTAGT. CDR3 loop: CASSDGGTGNDQPQHF. For the CDR3, the DNA is TGTGCCAGCAGTGACGGAGGGACAGGGAATGATCAGCCCCAGCATTTT.

The chain links TRBV15 to TRBJ1-2; the D gene is possibly TRBD1 (5 bases). There are 14 residues in the CDR3. Germline V CDR1 and CDR2: LNHNV, YYDKDF (reference sequence). Trimming took off 3 bases at V and 8 bases at J, with 16 bases between the two ends. The CDR3 sequence is CATSREGPGMGYTF. For the CDR3, the DNA is TGTGCCACCAGCAGGGAGGGGCCAGGGATGGGCTACACCTTC. The whole variable domain, filled in from reference TRBV15 and TRBJ1-2, reads DAMVIQNPRYQVTQFGKPVTLSCSQTLNHNVMYWYQQKSSQAPKLLFHYYDKDFNNEADTPDNFQSRRPNTSFCFLDIRSPGLGDTAMYLCATSREGPGMGYTFGSGTRLTVV.

The V and J genes are TRBV12-3 or TRBV12-4 and TRBJ2-5, with TRBD1 matching 9 bases. V trimming: 4 bases; J trimming: 4 bases; junction bases outside the gene matches: 7. This CDR3 region has 15 residues. The CDR3 bases are TGTGCCAGCAGTTCGGACAGGGGTAGGGTAGAGACCCAGTACTTC. It specifies CASSSDRGRVETQYF.

The J gene is TRBJ2-1, the V gene TRBV12-3 or TRBV12-4, with TRBD2 identical over 12 bases. This CDR3 has 15 residues. The V gene end was trimmed by 1 base and the J gene end by 15 bases; junction bases not matched to a gene: 10. The CDR3 sequence is CASSLGRLAGDYRFF. In DNA form, the CDR3 reads TGTGCCAGCAGTTTAGGGAGACTAGCGGGGGACTATCGGTTCTTC.

This clonotype was picked up a small number of times. The J gene is TRBJ2-5, the V gene TRBV9; 8 bases agree with TRBD2. Trimming at V came to 4 bases and at J to 5 bases, leaving 4 bases not matched to a gene. The CDR3 contains 13 residues. Germline V CDR1 and CDR2: SGDLS, YYNGEE. The CDR3 here is CASSRTSYETQYF. In DNA, the CDR3 is TGTGCCAGCAGCAGGACTAGCTACGAGACCCAGTACTTC.

The V and J genes are TRBV7-6 and TRBJ2-3, with TRBD2 matching 8 bases. This CDR3 is 14 amino acids long. V lost 2 bases and J lost 7; bases outside the gene matches: 5. Germline CDR1 reads SGHVS; CDR2 reads FNYEAQ. The CDR3 protein is CASSLPGGPNTQYF. The CDR3 DNA sequence: TGTGCCAGCAGCTTACCGGGGGGGCCGAATACGCAGTATTTT.

This clonotype has more than one count but fewer than ten. The chain employs TRBV10-3 and TRBJ1-5; D may be TRBD1 (5 bases). The CDR3 length is 12 residues. Trimming pared 8 bases from V and 5 bases from J, leaving 10 bases between. Germline values: CDR1 ENHRY, CDR2 SYGVKD. Here the CDR3 reads CAIGGTDQPQHF. The DNA for the CDR3 is TGTGCCATCGGAGGGACCGATCAGCCCCAGCATTTT.

This clonotype was observed at least ten times. The chain employs TRBV2 and TRBJ2-5; no clear D gene. The V gene lost 4 bases and the J gene lost 1 base, with 7 bases spanning the gap. The length of the CDR3 is 13 residues. From germline, CDR1 is SNHLY and CDR2 FYNNEI. The DNA of the CDR3 is TGTGCCAGCAGTGCGGCTATCCAAGAGACCCAGTACTTC. Translation: CASSAAIQETQYF.

V usage is TRBV7-9 and J usage is TRBJ1-1, with 9 bases aligning to TRBD1. Germline-derived CDR1 and CDR2 are SEHNR and FQNEAQ (reference sequence). The CDR3 is made up of 16 amino acids. The V segment lost 5 bases and the J segment 3 bases; nucleotides outside the gene matches: 10. CDR3 bases: TGTGCCAGCAGCCGTACAGGGGGCGGAGGGGACACTGAAGCTTTCTTT. Protein sequence: CASSRTGGGGDTEAFF.

The chain uses TRBV6-5 and TRBJ1-1; D is ambiguous. The CDR3 runs to 15 residues. Germline CDR1 and CDR2: MNHEY and SVGAGI. V lost 0 bases and J 1 base, leaving 9 bases between the germline ends. CDR3 nucleotides: TGTGCCAGCAGTTACTCGTCGGTCCCGAACACTGAAGCTTTCTTT. This sequence encodes CASSYSSVPNTEAFF.

The V and J genes are TRBV11-1 and TRBJ1-1, with D unresolved. This CDR3 spans 14 amino acids. Trimming took 5 bases from V and 3 from J, leaving 13 bases between them. CDR1 and CDR2 from the germline V gene are SGHAT and FQDESV (reference sequence). CDR3 loop: CASSQTPKDTEAFF. CDR3 coding DNA: TGTGCCAGCAGCCAGACCCCCAAGGACACTGAAGCTTTCTTT.

The CDR3 loop is CASSQVTGMNTEAFF. CDR3 DNA sequence: TGCGCCAGCAGCCAAGTTACAGGGATGAACACTGAAGCTTTCTTT. J is TRBJ1-1 and V is TRBV4-1; D is perhaps TRBD1 (6 bases). Germline assignment: CDR1 MGHRA and CDR2 YSYEKL. This CDR3 contains 15 residues. Trimming pared 1 base from V and 0 bases from J, leaving 9 bases between.